A single sample is the source of the 11 T cell receptor beta chains below, sequenced in a study of T cell responses to AZD1222 COVID-19 vaccine. Clones were sequenced by immunoSEQ multiplex PCR, and TCRdb holds only the in-frame ones, with some missing. The sample has 120,000 or so clones, approximately 89% seen once; the top ten hold over 9.5%. The sample in question was peripheral blood, obtained on day 0 of AZD1222 vaccination. The receptors were sampled from an adult in good health.

The genes are TRBV12-3 or TRBV12-4 and TRBJ2-1; D is unclear. Trimming left V 6 bases short and J 8 bases short, with 8 bases between. This CDR3 spans 11 amino acids. The CDR3 reads CASRVIDEQFF. CDR3 DNA: TGTGCCAGCAGGGTTATAGATGAGCAGTTCTTC.

The genes are TRBV7-9 and TRBJ2-1; 10 nucleotides align to TRBD2. The CDR3 is 18 amino acids. Trimming at V came to 1 base and at J to 1 base, leaving 7 bases not matched to a gene. Germline V CDR1 and CDR2: SEHNR, FQNEAQ (reference sequence). CDR3 protein: CASSLGAGGPFSYNEQFF. In DNA form, the CDR3 reads TGTGCCAGCAGCTTAGGAGCGGGAGGGCCTTTTTCCTACAATGAGCAGTTCTTC.

V is TRBV10-3 and J is TRBJ1-1; D remains unclear. There are 13 residues in the CDR3. Trimming cost V 4 bases and J 3 bases, with 9 bases left between them. Germline CDR1 is ENHRY and CDR2 is SYGVKD. The CDR3 coding sequence is TGTGCCATCAGTGGAGGCCGGGACACTGAAGCTTTCTTT. Translating it yields CAISGGRDTEAFF.

The gene calls are TRBV5-6 and TRBJ2-5, with D possibly being TRBD1 (6 bases). The V end lost 2 bases, the J end lost 3 bases, and 8 bases lay between the germline ends. Germline loops: CDR1 SGHDT, CDR2 YYEEEE. The CDR3 sequence is 13 residues long. CDR3 sequence reads: CASSFGGEETQYF. Here the CDR3 DNA reads TGTGCCAGCAGCTTTGGGGGCGAAGAGACCCAGTACTTC.

This clone appeared a single time. The genes are TRBV7-9 and TRBJ2-7, with 7 bases that match TRBD2. The CDR3 consists of 11 residues. CDR1 and CDR2 from the germline V gene are SEHNR and FQNEAQ (reference sequence). Trimming removed 7 bases from V and 4 bases from J; junction bases left unmatched: 1. DNA of the CDR3: TGTGCCAGCACAGCGGGGTACGAGCAGTACTTC. It is translated as CASTAGYEQYF.

The chain links TRBV4-2 to TRBJ2-5, with 10 bases matching TRBD2. This CDR3 has 16 residues. The ends lost 2 bases at V and 2 bases at J; junction bases unmatched: 5. Germline CDR1 and CDR2: LGHNA and YNFKEQ. The CDR3: CASSQNQRGGQETQYF. The CDR3 nucleotides read TGTGCCAGCAGCCAAAACCAGCGGGGGGGACAAGAGACCCAGTACTTC.

Regarding this clone: An end of the junction does not agree with germline; a read error may underlie this. The V call is TRBV14, the J call TRBJ2-1; D remains unclear. The CDR3 has 10 residues. CDR1 and CDR2 from the germline V gene are SGHDN and FVKESK. The DNA of the CDR3 is TGTGCCAGCAGCCAAGTAAAATTGCTCTTC. As protein: CASSQVKLLF.

V is TRBV2 and J is TRBJ1-4; D is unclear. There are 14 residues in the CDR3. Germline-derived CDR1 and CDR2 are SNHLY and FYNNEI. V lost 9 bases, J lost 2 bases, and 13 bases lay in between. The DNA of the CDR3 is TGTGCCAGTCGCCCTACCGAGACTAATGAAAAACTGTTTTTT. Translated: CASRPTETNEKLFF. Full variable domain (remainder filled in from reference TRBV2 and TRBJ1-4): EPEVTQTPSHQVTQMGQEVILRCVPISNHLYFYWYRQILGQKVEFLVSFYNNEISEKSEIFDDQFSVERPDGSNFTLKIRSTKLEDSAMYFCASRPTETNEKLFFGSGTQLSVL.

The CDR3 sequence: CASSSDPTGELFF. CDR3 sequence (DNA): TGTGCCAGCAGCTCGGACCCCACCGGGGAGCTGTTTTTT. V and J are TRBV5-4 and TRBJ2-2; D remains unclear. This CDR3 has 13 residues. V lost 3 bases, J lost 4 bases, and 7 bases lay in between. Germline CDR1 reads SGHNT; CDR2 reads YYREEE (reference sequence).

The V and J genes are TRBV14 and TRBJ2-2; D remains unclear. Germline loops: CDR1 SGHDN, CDR2 FVKESK. V dropped 4 bases and J dropped 6 bases, with 6 bases sitting between them. The length of the CDR3 is 12 residues. The CDR3 is CASSPGAGELFF. CDR3 DNA sequence: TGTGCCAGCAGCCCGGGCGCCGGGGAGCTGTTTTTT.

V usage is TRBV5-4 and J usage is TRBJ1-1; TRBD1 is a possible D gene (6 bases). This CDR3 has 14 amino acids. Germline CDR1 is SGHNT and CDR2 is YYREEE (reference sequence). Trimming left V 4 bases short and J 1 base short, with 11 bases between. The CDR3 is CASSHVRGNTEAFF. In DNA, the CDR3 is TGTGCCAGCAGCCACGTCAGGGGGAACACTGAAGCTTTCTTT.